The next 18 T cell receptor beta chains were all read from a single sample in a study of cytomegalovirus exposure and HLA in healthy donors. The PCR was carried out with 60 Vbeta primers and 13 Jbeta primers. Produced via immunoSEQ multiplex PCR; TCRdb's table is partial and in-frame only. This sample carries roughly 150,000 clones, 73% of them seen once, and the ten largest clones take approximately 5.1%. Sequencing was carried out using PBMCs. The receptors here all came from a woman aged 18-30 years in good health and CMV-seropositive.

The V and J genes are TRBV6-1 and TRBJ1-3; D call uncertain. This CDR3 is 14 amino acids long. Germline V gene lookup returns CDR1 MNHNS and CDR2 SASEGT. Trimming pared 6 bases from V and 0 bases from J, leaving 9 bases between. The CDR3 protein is CASRSQISGNTIYF. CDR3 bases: TGTGCCAGCAGAAGTCAGATCTCTGGAAACACCATATATTTT.

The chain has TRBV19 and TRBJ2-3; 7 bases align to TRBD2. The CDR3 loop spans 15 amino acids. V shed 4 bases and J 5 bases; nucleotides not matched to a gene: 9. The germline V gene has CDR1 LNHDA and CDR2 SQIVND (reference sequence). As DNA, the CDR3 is TGTGCCAGTAGTAGTGTTTCGGGGGGAATAGATACGCAGTATTTT. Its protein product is CASSSVSGGIDTQYF.

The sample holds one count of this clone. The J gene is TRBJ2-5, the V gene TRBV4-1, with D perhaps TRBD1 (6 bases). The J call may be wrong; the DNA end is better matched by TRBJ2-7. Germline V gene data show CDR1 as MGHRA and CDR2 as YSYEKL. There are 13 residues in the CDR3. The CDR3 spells CASSWTEAYEQYF. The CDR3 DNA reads TGCGCCAGCTCCTGGACAGAGGCCTACGAGCAGTACTTC.

The CDR3 spells CASSEAVSSGNTIYF. The CDR3 nucleotides are TGTGCCAGCAGTGAAGCGGTCAGCTCTGGAAACACCATATATTTT. V and J are TRBV2 and TRBJ1-3; unclear D gene. Germline V gene lookup returns CDR1 SNHLY and CDR2 FYNNEI. Trimming cost V 0 bases and J 0 bases, with 6 bases left between them. The CDR3 totals 15 residues.

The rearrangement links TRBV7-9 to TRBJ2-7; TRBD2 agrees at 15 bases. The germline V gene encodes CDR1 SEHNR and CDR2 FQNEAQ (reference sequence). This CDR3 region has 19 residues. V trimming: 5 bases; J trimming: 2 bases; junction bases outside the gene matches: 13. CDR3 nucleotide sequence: TGTGCCAGCAGCAAATCAACCGGGACTAGCGGGGGGATCCCCTACGAGCAGTACTTC. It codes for CASSKSTGTSGGIPYEQYF.

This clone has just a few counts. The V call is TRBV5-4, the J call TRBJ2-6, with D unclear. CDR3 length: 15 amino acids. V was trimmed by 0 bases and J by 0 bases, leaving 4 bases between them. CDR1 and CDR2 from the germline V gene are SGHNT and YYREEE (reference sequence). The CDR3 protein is CASSLAHSGANVLTF. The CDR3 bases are TGTGCCAGCAGCTTGGCCCACTCTGGGGCCAACGTCCTGACTTTC.

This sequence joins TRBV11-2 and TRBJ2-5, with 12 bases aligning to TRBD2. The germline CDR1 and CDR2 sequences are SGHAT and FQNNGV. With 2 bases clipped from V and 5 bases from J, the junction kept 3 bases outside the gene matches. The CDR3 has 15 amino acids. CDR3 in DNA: TGTGCCAGCAGCTTACCTAGCGGGGGGGCTGAGACCCAGTACTTC. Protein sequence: CASSLPSGGAETQYF.

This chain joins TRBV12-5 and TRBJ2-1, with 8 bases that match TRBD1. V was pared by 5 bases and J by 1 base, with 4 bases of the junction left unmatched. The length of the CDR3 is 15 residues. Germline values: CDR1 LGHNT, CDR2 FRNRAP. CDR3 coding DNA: TGTGCTAGTGGTCCTGGACAGGGTTCCTACAATGAGCAGTTCTTC. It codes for CASGPGQGSYNEQFF.

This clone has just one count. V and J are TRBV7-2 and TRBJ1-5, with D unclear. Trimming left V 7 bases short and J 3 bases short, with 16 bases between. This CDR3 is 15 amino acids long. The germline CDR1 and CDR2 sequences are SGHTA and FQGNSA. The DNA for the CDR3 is TGTGCCAGCATTAAAGTCTGGCAGAACAATCAGCCCCAGCATTTT. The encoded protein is CASIKVWQNNQPQHF.

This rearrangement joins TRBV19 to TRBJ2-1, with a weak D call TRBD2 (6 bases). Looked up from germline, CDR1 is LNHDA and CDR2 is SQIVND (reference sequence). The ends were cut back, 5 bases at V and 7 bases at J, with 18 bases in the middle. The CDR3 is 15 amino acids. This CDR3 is CASSPLRGAGNEQFF. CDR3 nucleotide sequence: TGTGCCAGTAGTCCCTTGAGGGGCGCGGGGAATGAGCAGTTCTTC.

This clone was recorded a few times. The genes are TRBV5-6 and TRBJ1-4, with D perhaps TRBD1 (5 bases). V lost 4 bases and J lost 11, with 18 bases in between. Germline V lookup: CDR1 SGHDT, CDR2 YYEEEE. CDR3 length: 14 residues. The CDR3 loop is CASSTGLFPWKLFF. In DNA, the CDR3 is TGTGCCAGCAGCACGGGACTCTTCCCGTGGAAACTGTTTTTT.

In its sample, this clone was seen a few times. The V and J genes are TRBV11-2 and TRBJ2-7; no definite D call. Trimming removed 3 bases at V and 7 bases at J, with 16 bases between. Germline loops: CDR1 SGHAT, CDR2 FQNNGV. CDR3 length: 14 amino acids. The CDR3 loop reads CASSFPWASREQYF. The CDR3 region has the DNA TGTGCCAGCAGCTTTCCCTGGGCGTCGCGTGAGCAGTACTTC.

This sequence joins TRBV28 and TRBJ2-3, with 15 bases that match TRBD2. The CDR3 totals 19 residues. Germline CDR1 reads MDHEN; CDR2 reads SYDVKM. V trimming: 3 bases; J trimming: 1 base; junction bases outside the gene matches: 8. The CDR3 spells CASSFLGLAGGLGTDTQYF. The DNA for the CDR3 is TGTGCCAGCAGTTTTCTCGGACTAGCGGGGGGGTTGGGCACAGATACGCAGTATTTT.

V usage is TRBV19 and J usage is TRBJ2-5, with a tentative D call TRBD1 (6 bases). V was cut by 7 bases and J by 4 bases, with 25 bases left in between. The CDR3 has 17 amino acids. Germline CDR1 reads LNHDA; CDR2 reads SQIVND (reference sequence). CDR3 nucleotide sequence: TGTGCCAGTACCGCCAACCGGGACAACCTGGTAATAGAGACCCAGTACTTC. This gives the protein CASTANRDNLVIETQYF.

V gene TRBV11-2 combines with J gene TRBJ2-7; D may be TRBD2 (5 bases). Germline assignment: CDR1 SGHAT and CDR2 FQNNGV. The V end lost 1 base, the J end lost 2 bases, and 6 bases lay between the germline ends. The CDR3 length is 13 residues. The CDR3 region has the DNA TGTGCCAGCAGCTTAGCGGAGGCCTACGAGCAGTACTTC. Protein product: CASSLAEAYEQYF.

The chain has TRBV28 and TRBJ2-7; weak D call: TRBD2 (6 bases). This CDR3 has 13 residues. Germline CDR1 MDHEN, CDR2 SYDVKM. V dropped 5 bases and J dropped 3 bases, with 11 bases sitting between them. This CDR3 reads CASSGGGGYEQYF. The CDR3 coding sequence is TGTGCCAGCAGTGGGGGAGGAGGCTACGAGCAGTACTTC.

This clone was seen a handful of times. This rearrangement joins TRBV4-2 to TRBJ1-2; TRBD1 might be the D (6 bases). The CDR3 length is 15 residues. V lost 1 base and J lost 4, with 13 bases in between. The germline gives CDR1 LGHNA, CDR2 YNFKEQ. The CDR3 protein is CASSQGRTDIYGYTF. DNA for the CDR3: TGTGCCAGCAGCCAAGGTCGGACAGACATCTATGGCTACACCTTC.

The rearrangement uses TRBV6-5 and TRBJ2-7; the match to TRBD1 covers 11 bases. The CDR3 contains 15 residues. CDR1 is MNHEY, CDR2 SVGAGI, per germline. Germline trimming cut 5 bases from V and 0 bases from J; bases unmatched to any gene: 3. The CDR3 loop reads CASSLGTGGSYEQYF. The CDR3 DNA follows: TGTGCCAGCAGTCTTGGGACAGGGGGCTCCTACGAGCAGTACTTC.